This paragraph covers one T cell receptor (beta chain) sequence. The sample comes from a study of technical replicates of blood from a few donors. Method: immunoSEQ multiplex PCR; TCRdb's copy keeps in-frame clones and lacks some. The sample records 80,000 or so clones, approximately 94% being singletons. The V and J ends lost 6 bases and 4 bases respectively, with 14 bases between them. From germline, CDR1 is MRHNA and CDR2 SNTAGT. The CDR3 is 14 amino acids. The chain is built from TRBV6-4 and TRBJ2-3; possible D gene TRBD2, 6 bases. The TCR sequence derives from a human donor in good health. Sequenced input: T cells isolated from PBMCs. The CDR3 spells CASRAEGGADTQYF. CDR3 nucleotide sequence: TGTGCCAGCAGGGCAGAGGGAGGTGCAGATACGCAGTATTTT.